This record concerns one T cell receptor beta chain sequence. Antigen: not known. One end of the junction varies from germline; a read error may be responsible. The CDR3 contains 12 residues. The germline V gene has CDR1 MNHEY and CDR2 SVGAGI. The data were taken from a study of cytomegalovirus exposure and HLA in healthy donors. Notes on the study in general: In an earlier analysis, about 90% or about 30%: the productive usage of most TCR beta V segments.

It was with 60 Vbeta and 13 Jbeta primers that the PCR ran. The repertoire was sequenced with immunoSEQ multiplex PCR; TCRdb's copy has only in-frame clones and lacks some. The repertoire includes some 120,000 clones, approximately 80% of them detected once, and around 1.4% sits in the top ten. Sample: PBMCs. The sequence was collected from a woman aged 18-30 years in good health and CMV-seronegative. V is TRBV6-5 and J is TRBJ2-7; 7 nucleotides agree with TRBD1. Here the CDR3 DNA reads TGTGCCAGCAGTGATACCGGACAGGCTTCCAACTTC. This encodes CASSDTGQASNF.